These 27 T cell receptor beta chains share one sample of origin, sequenced in a study of blood T cell repertoires in COVID-19. TCRdb's table, derived via immunoSEQ multiplex PCR, lists solely in-frame clones and lacks some. This sample has about 73,000 clones; about four fifths occur once, and the top ten carry more than 4%. Sequenced: peripheral blood. These receptors were taken from a woman in her sixties or seventies with acute or convalescent COVID-19.

This rearrangement joins TRBV27 to TRBJ1-1, with 7 bases lining up with TRBD1. With V trimmed by 5 bases and J by 3 bases, 12 bases remained unmatched. Germline V gives CDR1 MNHEY, CDR2 SMNVEV (reference sequence). This CDR3 is built from 16 residues. The CDR3 coding sequence is TGTGCCAGCAGTGCCGACAGGGTGTTGTTTGACACTGAAGCTTTCTTT. Protein sequence: CASSADRVLFDTEAFF.

The chain combines TRBV3-1 (or the pseudogene TRBV3-2) with TRBJ2-7; 7 nucleotides agree with TRBD1. The CDR3 totals 14 residues. Per the germline V gene, CDR1 is LGHDT and CDR2 is YNNKEL (reference sequence). The trim removed 3 bases at V and 4 bases at J, leaving 6 bases unmatched. The CDR3 coding sequence is TGTGCCAGCAGCCACGGCAGGGGGAGTTACGAGCAGTACTTC. It yields the protein CASSHGRGSYEQYF.

This chain uses TRBV20-1 with TRBJ1-2; D is unclear. In germline, CDR1 is DFQATT, CDR2 SNEGSKA (reference sequence). The CDR3 has 13 residues. With 3 bases removed from V and 0 bases from J, the gap between germline ends came to 8 bases. In DNA form, the CDR3 reads TGCAGTGCTAGTGCCGGGACTAACTATGGCTACACCTTC. This translates into CSASAGTNYGYTF.

The chain is built from TRBV7-9 and TRBJ2-7; 11 bases agree with TRBD1. The V and J ends lost 4 bases and 3 bases, in that order; junction bases with no gene match: 5. The CDR3 is 15 residues long. CDR1 is SEHNR and CDR2 is FQNEAQ in the germline V gene (reference sequence). The CDR3 here is CASSYGTGGRYEQYF. The CDR3 bases are TGTGCCAGCAGCTACGGGACAGGGGGACGCTACGAGCAGTACTTC.

The chain employs TRBV4-1 and TRBJ2-1; the D gene is possibly TRBD2 (6 bases). The V end was cut by 0 bases, the J end by 3 bases, with 12 bases between. There are 16 residues in the CDR3. Germline CDR1 MGHRA, CDR2 YSYEKL. In nucleotides, the CDR3 is TGCGCCAGCAGCCAAGACCCGGGACTTCTCTACAATGAGCAGTTCTTC. This encodes CASSQDPGLLYNEQFF.

This clone came up once. The J gene is TRBJ2-1, the V gene TRBV4-1; 16 nucleotides match TRBD2. Per the germline V gene, CDR1 is MGHRA and CDR2 is YSYEKL. Unmatched junction bases numbered 4, after V lost 4 bases and J lost 1 base. This CDR3 spans 18 amino acids. In nucleotides, the CDR3 is TGCGCCAGCAGCCGGGGACTAGCGGGAGGGCTTTCCTACAATGAGCAGTTCTTC. It translates to CASSRGLAGGLSYNEQFF.

This clone was seen only once. The chain couples TRBV28 to TRBJ1-5; D is possibly TRBD1 (6 bases). The CDR3 spans 17 residues. Germline lookup yields CDR1 MDHEN and CDR2 SYDVKM. Trimming cost V 3 bases and J 0 bases, with 15 bases left between them. CDR3 sequence reads: CASSFPGGGFSNQPQHF. The CDR3 coding sequence is TGTGCCAGCAGTTTCCCCGGCGGGGGCTTTAGCAATCAGCCCCAGCATTTT.

The rearrangement joins TRBV28 to TRBJ2-3; D unresolved. Per germline, CDR1 MDHEN and CDR2 SYDVKM. This CDR3 has 16 amino acids. V was trimmed by 2 bases and J by 0 bases, leaving 12 bases between them. CDR3 in DNA: TGTGCCAGCAGTTTAATTCCGGTATCTAGCACAGATACGCAGTATTTT. This gives the protein CASSLIPVSSTDTQYF.

The rearrangement links TRBV28 to TRBJ2-1; 9 positions match TRBD2. Germline CDR1 reads MDHEN; CDR2 reads SYDVKM. The CDR3 has 14 residues. V lost 7 bases to trimming and J lost 7 bases; unmatched junction nucleotides: 8. The CDR3 nucleotides read TGTGCCAGCAAAGGCGGGGGGGCCCGGAATGAGCAGTTCTTC. Protein product: CASKGGGARNEQFF.

This chain uses TRBV6-1 with TRBJ2-1; 7 nucleotides line up with TRBD2. Germline values: CDR1 MNHNS, CDR2 SASEGT. V shed 2 bases, J shed 3 bases, and the junction held 4 bases outside the gene matches. The CDR3 runs 15 residues. This chain's CDR3 is CASSELGGSYNEQFF. The CDR3 region has the DNA TGTGCCAGCAGTGAATTGGGGGGGAGCTACAATGAGCAGTTCTTC.

This clone appeared a few times. This sequence joins TRBV6-5 and TRBJ1-1, with D maybe TRBD1 (6 bases). This CDR3 is built from 14 residues. V was clipped by 10 bases and J by 1 base, with 16 bases between them. Germline V CDR1 and CDR2: MNHEY, SVGAGI. Here the CDR3 reads CATRRGAGNTEAFF. CDR3 sequence (DNA): TGTGCCACCCGTCGGGGGGCAGGGAACACTGAAGCTTTCTTT.

This clone occurred once. The chain carries TRBV6-2 or TRBV6-3 and TRBJ2-7; unclear D gene. The CDR3 consists of 15 residues. V was shortened by 6 bases and J by 2 bases, with 17 bases between the two germline ends. Germline-derived CDR1 and CDR2 are MNHEY and SVGEGT. The CDR3 sequence is CASSQQQIIAYEQYF. The CDR3, as DNA: TGTGCCAGCAGCCAACAACAGATAATAGCCTACGAGCAGTACTTC.

Turning to this clone: Other DNA variants within this sample encode the same CDR3. The chain joins TRBV12-3 or TRBV12-4 to TRBJ1-3; D uncertain. Trimming pared 8 bases from V and 2 bases from J, leaving 7 bases between. The CDR3 is 12 amino acids. DNA of the CDR3: TGTGCCAGCTCACTACCTGGAAACACCATATATTTT. Translating it yields CASSLPGNTIYF.

The chain uses TRBV2 and TRBJ1-1, with D unresolved. There are 14 residues in the CDR3. Germline V gene lookup returns CDR1 SNHLY and CDR2 FYNNEI. V lost 7 bases to trimming and J lost 4 bases, with 16 bases between them. The CDR3 loop is CASTLEGLGTEAFF. CDR3 coding DNA: TGTGCCAGCACCTTGGAGGGTCTGGGCACTGAAGCTTTCTTT.

This clone was counted a few times. The chain combines TRBV29-1 with TRBJ2-3; a weak D match, TRBD1 (6 bases). Germline values: CDR1 SQVTM, CDR2 ANQGSEA. The V end lost 7 bases, the J end lost 0 bases, and 17 bases lay between the germline ends. This CDR3 spans 15 amino acids. CDR3 in amino acids: CSGRTERASTDTQYF. CDR3 bases: TGCAGCGGGCGGACAGAAAGAGCTAGCACAGATACGCAGTATTTT.

This clone was picked up one time. A much larger clone lies a single base off, so this may be a read error. Other DNA sequences from this sample encode an identical CDR3 as well. V is TRBV4-2 and J is TRBJ1-1, with 8 bases fitting TRBD1. Germline trimming cut 6 bases from V and 4 bases from J; bases unmatched to any gene: 4. The CDR3 covers 13 residues. Germline lookup yields CDR1 LGHNA and CDR2 YNFKEQ. CDR3 sequence reads: CASSRTGSTEAFF. For the CDR3, the DNA is TGTGCCAGCAGTAGGACAGGGAGCACTGAAGCTTTCTTT.

V is TRBV5-4 and J is TRBJ1-2, with D maybe TRBD1 (5 bases). Looked up from germline, CDR1 is SGHNT and CDR2 is YYREEE (reference sequence). The CDR3 runs 15 residues. Trimming pared 4 bases from V and 6 bases from J, leaving 19 bases between. In nucleotides, the CDR3 is TGTGCCAGCAGCGGAGCCCCAGGGAGGGATAATGGCTACACCTTC. Its protein product is CASSGAPGRDNGYTF.

The chain recombines TRBV2 with TRBJ1-1, with D hard to call. This CDR3 has 19 residues. CDR1 is SNHLY, CDR2 FYNNEI, per germline. V lost 7 bases and J 0 bases, leaving 27 bases between the germline ends. The CDR3 region is CASNGALGPRVGMNTEAFF. In nucleotides, the CDR3 is TGTGCCAGCAACGGTGCCCTTGGCCCCCGGGTAGGCATGAACACTGAAGCTTTCTTT.

The genes are TRBV19 and TRBJ2-6, with D perhaps TRBD2 (5 bases). This CDR3 region has 16 residues. V was shortened by 6 bases and J by 0 bases, with 12 bases between the two germline ends. The V gene's germline CDR1 is LNHDA and CDR2 SQIVND (reference sequence). The CDR3 spells CASRGRGSSGANVLTF. CDR3 sequence (DNA): TGTGCCAGTAGGGGCCGGGGTTCCTCTGGGGCCAACGTCCTGACTTTC.

This chain joins TRBV6-6 and TRBJ2-3; D is uncertain. With 6 bases removed from V and 0 bases from J, the gap between germline ends came to 13 bases. This CDR3 comprises 15 residues. Germline V gives CDR1 MNHNY, CDR2 SVGAGI (reference sequence). The CDR3 is CASSPRATSTDTQYF. For the CDR3, the DNA is TGTGCCAGCAGCCCTAGAGCAACTAGCACAGATACGCAGTATTTT.

In the case of this clone: One junction end does not reproduce the germline sequence, and a read error may be involved. The chain joins TRBV2 to TRBJ2-1; 14 positions match TRBD2. Germline V CDR1 and CDR2: SNHLY, FYNNEI. The CDR3 is made up of 15 amino acids. In DNA form, the CDR3 reads TGTGCCAGCAGGGCCCTTACCGGGACTAGCGGGAGAAGACTCTTC. The encoded protein is CASRALTGTSGRRLF.

V and J are TRBV6-6 and TRBJ2-2; 10 bases are a match to TRBD2. This CDR3 is 15 amino acids long. V was clipped by 4 bases and J by 6 bases; unmatched bases: 5. CDR1 MNHNY and CDR2 SVGAGI come from the germline V gene (reference sequence). The CDR3 nucleotides are TGTGCCAGCAGTTTCCCTGGGACTAGCGCCGGGGAGCTGTTTTTT. Residues: CASSFPGTSAGELFF.

V is TRBV27 and J is TRBJ2-7; no clear D gene. The CDR3 totals 13 residues. With 3 bases removed from V and 1 base from J, the gap between germline ends came to 7 bases. Germline lookup yields CDR1 MNHEY and CDR2 SMNVEV (reference sequence). CDR3 residues: CASSFRRSYEQYF. DNA for the CDR3: TGTGCCAGCAGTTTTCGCAGATCCTACGAGCAGTACTTC.

V usage is TRBV7-9 and J usage is TRBJ1-2, with D unresolved. The CDR3 is 16 residues long. Deletions cut 2 bases from V and 8 bases from J, with 21 bases between. The germline V gene has CDR1 SEHNR and CDR2 FQNEAQ (reference sequence). CDR3 sequence: CASSLYPPEGLGGYTF. The CDR3, as DNA: TGTGCCAGCAGCTTATATCCCCCGGAGGGTTTGGGCGGCTACACCTTC. Variable domain in full (rest from reference TRBV7-9 and TRBJ1-2): DTGVSQNPRHKITKRGQNVTFRCDPISEHNRLYWYRQTLGQGPEFLTYFQNEAQLEKSRLLSDRFSAERPKGSFSTLEIQRTEQGDSAMYLCASSLYPPEGLGGYTFGSGTRLTVV.

The J gene is TRBJ1-6, the V gene TRBV2; the match to TRBD1 covers 7 bases. With V trimmed by 0 bases and J by 8 bases, 4 bases remained unmatched. CDR1 and CDR2 (germline): SNHLY, FYNNEI. This CDR3 is 15 amino acids long. The CDR3 DNA sequence: TGTGCCAGCAGTGAAGCGGGACAGAATTATTCACCCCTCCACTTT. This codes for CASSEAGQNYSPLHF.

The chain has TRBV2 and TRBJ1-6, with D perhaps TRBD1 (6 bases). This CDR3 has 13 amino acids. Germline loops: CDR1 SNHLY, CDR2 FYNNEI. The V end was cut by 6 bases, the J end by 10 bases, with 13 bases between. The CDR3 DNA follows: TGTGCCAGCAGGGACAGTCGAAGCTCACCCCTCCACTTT. This gives the protein CASRDSRSSPLHF.

The table lists this clone with a few counts. The genes are TRBV25-1 and TRBJ2-2; the D gene is possibly TRBD2 (6 bases). Trimming removed 3 bases from V and 4 bases from J, with 9 bases in between. CDR3 length equals 14 residues. Germline V CDR1 and CDR2: MGHDK, SYGVNS. The CDR3 reads CASSEGRSTGELFF. The CDR3 nucleotides read TGTGCCAGCAGTGAGGGGAGGAGCACCGGGGAGCTGTTTTTT.